Listed below are T cell receptor beta chains from one sample, sequenced in a study of sequential checkpoint blockade in melanoma. The assay was immunoSEQ multiplex PCR, and TCRdb's table has in-frame clones only and misses some. This table holds roughly 16,000 clones, roughly 71% found once. The sequencing used CD8+ T cells sorted from blood (inferred from file names), collected from a patient given nivolumab and ipilimumab in sequence. These receptors originate from a human donor with melanoma. Both conserved end residues are part of each CDR3. D genes are given only for firm matches. Clone size is not always given. Where it is, it says once, few, many or a class for expanded clones.

TRBJ2-3 | TRBV10-1 | . | . | CASSRGARDTQYF | TGCGCCAGCAGCCGGGGGGCGCGGGATACGCAGTATTTT
TRBJ2-5 | TRBV6-5 | TRBD2 | . | CASSDGTKWETQYF | TGTGCCAGCAGTGACGGGACTAAGTGGGAGACCCAGTACTTC
TRBJ2-3 | TRBV5-4 | TRBD2 | . | CASSLVGGGTDTQYF | TGCGCCAGCAGCCTAGTCGGGGGGGGCACAGATACGCAGTATTTT
TRBJ1-2 | TRBV5-5 | TRBD1 | . | CASSTGQAEGAYGYTF | TGTGCCAGCAGTACGGGACAGGCGGAGGGGGCCTATGGCTACACCTTC
TRBJ2-2 | TRBV19 | . | . | CASRNLKDSTGELFF | TGTGCCAGTAGAAATCTTAAGGACAGCACCGGGGAGCTGTTTTTT
TRBJ2-7 | TRBV7-9 | . | . | CASAPGGYEQYF | TGTGCCAGCGCCCCAGGGGGGTACGAGCAGTACTTC
TRBJ2-1 | TRBV9 | . | . | CASSVTMHEQFF | TGTGCCAGCAGCGTAACTATGCATGAGCAGTTCTTC
TRBJ2-3 | TRBV10-3 | . | few | CATTGTDTQYF | TGTGCCACCACAGGGACAGATACGCAGTATTTT
TRBJ1-5 | TRBV5-4 | . | few | CASSHTTAGNQPQHF | TGTGCCAGCAGCCACACAACCGCGGGAAATCAGCCCCAGCATTTT
TRBJ2-3 | TRBV7-9 | . | . | CASSLTDTQYF | TGTGCCAGCAGCCTAACAGATACGCAGTATTTT
TRBJ2-7 | TRBV5-6 | . | . | CASITNRGTYEQYF | TGTGCCAGCATCACGAATCGGGGGACCTACGAGCAGTACTTC
TRBJ2-3 | TRBV6-5 | TRBD2 | . | CASSSQLAGGPDTQYF | TGTGCCAGCAGTTCGCAACTAGCGGGGGGTCCGGATACGCAGTATTTT
TRBJ2-1 | TRBV7-8 | . | few | CASSHYRFDEQFF | TGTGCCAGCAGCCATTACAGGTTCGATGAGCAGTTCTTC
TRBJ2-3 | TRBV7-8 | . | few | CASSRTVGTDTQYF | TGTGCCAGCAGCCGGACAGTGGGCACAGATACGCAGTATTTT
TRBJ2-3 | TRBV27 | . | . | CASSLLGGTTDTQYF | TGTGCCAGCAGTTTATTGGGCGGGACCACAGATACGCAGTATTTT
TRBJ2-5 | TRBV5-4 | . | . | CASSLVAGAQETQYF | TGTGCCAGCAGCTTGGTCGCGGGGGCTCAAGAGACCCAGTACTTC
TRBJ1-2 | TRBV11-2 | TRBD1 | once | CASSAGTGVYGYTF | TGTGCCAGCAGCGCCGGGACAGGGGTCTATGGCTACACCTTC
TRBJ2-3 | TRBV11-2 | . | . | CASSHLDTQYF | TGTGCCAGCAGCCACTTGGATACGCAGTATTTT
TRBJ1-3 | TRBV11-2 | . | few | CASSLTGMSGNTIYF | TGTGCCAGCAGCTTAACAGGGATGAGTGGAAACACCATATATTTT
TRBJ2-1 | TRBV10-2 | TRBD2 | . | CASSEFRGGYNEQFF | TGCGCCAGCAGTGAGTTTCGCGGGGGTTACAATGAGCAGTTCTTC
TRBJ2-7 | TRBV7-6 | TRBD1 | . | CASSRTGTLDEQYF | TGTGCCAGCAGCCGGACAGGTACATTGGACGAGCAGTACTTC
TRBJ1-5 | TRBV19 | . | . | CASSHRERSGQPQHF | TGTGCCAGTAGTCATAGAGAAAGGTCGGGACAGCCCCAGCATTTT
TRBJ1-2 | TRBV2 | . | . | CASSGRPGGEYGYTF | TGTGCCAGCAGTGGGAGGCCCGGGGGGGAATATGGCTACACCTTC
TRBJ1-1 | TRBV7-8 | . | few | CASSFRLGGTEAFF | TGTGCCAGCAGCTTCCGTTTGGGGGGCACTGAAGCTTTCTTT
TRBJ2-1 | TRBV4-3 | TRBD2 | few | CASSQELLSGGALSNEQFF | TGCGCCAGCAGCCAAGAACTCCTCAGCGGGGGGGCTCTATCTAATGAGCAGTTCTTC
TRBJ2-3 | TRBV2 | . | . | CASSEPGTTSTDTQYF | TGTGCCAGCAGTGAACCCGGGACAACTAGCACAGATACGCAGTATTTT
TRBJ1-4 | TRBV7-3 | TRBD1 | once | CASSSGGGMELFF | TGTGCCAGCAGCTCAGGGGGCGGGATGGAACTGTTTTTT
TRBJ2-7 | TRBV9 | . | . | CASSVRGEVSYEQYF | TGTGCCAGCAGCGTACGCGGGGAGGTCTCCTACGAGCAGTACTTC
TRBJ2-7 | TRBV4-3 | . | medium-sized | CASSHFFDSSYEQYF | TGCGCCAGCAGCCATTTTTTTGACAGCTCCTACGAGCAGTACTTC
TRBJ1-2 | TRBV29-1 | . | . | CSVEGEDPGYTF | TGCAGCGTTGAAGGGGAGGATCCTGGCTACACCTTC
TRBJ1-1 | TRBV5-4 | . | few | CASSHTSQGEAFF | TGTGCCAGCAGCCATACATCACAGGGTGAAGCTTTCTTT
TRBJ2-5 | TRBV19 | . | few | CASSETGDQETQYF | TGTGCCAGTAGTGAGACCGGGGATCAAGAGACCCAGTACTTC
TRBJ2-1 | TRBV5-1 | . | . | CASSLGTDYKLGRNEQFF | TGCGCCAGCAGCTTGGGGACAGATTATAAGTTGGGAAGGAATGAGCAGTTCTTC
TRBJ2-5 | TRBV9 | . | . | CASSVEVAEETQYF | TGTGCCAGCAGCGTAGAGGTAGCGGAAGAGACCCAGTACTTC
TRBJ2-2 | TRBV9 | TRBD1 | . | CASSYGQEAGELFF | TGTGCCAGCAGTTATGGACAGGAGGCCGGGGAGCTGTTTTTT
TRBJ1-2 | TRBV5-4 | . | many | CASSLDTAYGYTF | TGTGCCAGCAGCTTGGATACAGCCTATGGCTACACCTTC
TRBJ2-7 | TRBV23-1 | TRBD1 | . | CASSQTSRGQSYEQYF | TGCGCCAGCAGTCAAACCTCCAGGGGGCAATCTTACGAGCAGTACTTC
TRBJ1-1 | TRBV4-1 | TRBD1 | . | CASSQGLTGGTEAFF | TGCGCCAGCAGCCAAGGTCTCACAGGGGGCACTGAAGCTTTCTTT
TRBJ1-1 | TRBV5-4 | TRBD1 | . | CASSQVMTGITEAFF | TGTGCCAGCAGCCAAGTTATGACAGGGATCACTGAAGCTTTCTTT
TRBJ1-5 | TRBV7-9 | TRBD1 | few | CASSSTGVPQHF | TGTGCCAGCAGCTCGACAGGGGTCCCCCAGCATTTT
TRBJ2-3 | TRBV27 | TRBD2 | . | CASSLYISGGTDTQYF | TGTGCCAGCAGTCTTTATATTAGCGGGGGCACAGATACGCAGTATTTT
TRBJ2-5 | TRBV5-4 | TRBD2 | once | CASSYGTSGGGTQYF | TGTGCCAGCAGCTACGGGACTAGCGGGGGCGGGACCCAGTACTTC
TRBJ2-1 | TRBV27 | TRBD2 | . | CASSLAANEQFF | TGTGCCAGCAGTCTAGCGGCCAATGAGCAGTTCTTC
TRBJ2-3 | TRBV2 | . | . | CARPRSTDTQYF | TGTGCCAGGCCTAGGAGCACAGATACGCAGTATTTT